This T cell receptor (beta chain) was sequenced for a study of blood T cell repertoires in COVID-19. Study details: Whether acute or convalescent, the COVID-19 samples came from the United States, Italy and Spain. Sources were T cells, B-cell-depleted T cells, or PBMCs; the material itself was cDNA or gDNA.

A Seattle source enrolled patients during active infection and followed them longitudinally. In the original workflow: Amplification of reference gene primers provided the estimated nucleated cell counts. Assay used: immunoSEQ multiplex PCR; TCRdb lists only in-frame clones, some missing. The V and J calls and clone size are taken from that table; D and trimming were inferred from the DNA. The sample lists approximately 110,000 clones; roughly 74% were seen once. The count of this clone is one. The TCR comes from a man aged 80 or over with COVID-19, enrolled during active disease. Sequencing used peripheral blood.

The chain's CDR3 is CASSSPPGTQYF. Here the CDR3 DNA reads TGTGCCAGCAGCTCCCCGCCCGGGACCCAGTACTTC. The J gene is TRBJ2-5, the V gene TRBV7-2; D gene ambiguous. Germline V gives CDR1 SGHTA, CDR2 FQGNSA. Trimming pared 4 bases from V and 7 bases from J, leaving 10 bases between. The CDR3 spans 12 residues.